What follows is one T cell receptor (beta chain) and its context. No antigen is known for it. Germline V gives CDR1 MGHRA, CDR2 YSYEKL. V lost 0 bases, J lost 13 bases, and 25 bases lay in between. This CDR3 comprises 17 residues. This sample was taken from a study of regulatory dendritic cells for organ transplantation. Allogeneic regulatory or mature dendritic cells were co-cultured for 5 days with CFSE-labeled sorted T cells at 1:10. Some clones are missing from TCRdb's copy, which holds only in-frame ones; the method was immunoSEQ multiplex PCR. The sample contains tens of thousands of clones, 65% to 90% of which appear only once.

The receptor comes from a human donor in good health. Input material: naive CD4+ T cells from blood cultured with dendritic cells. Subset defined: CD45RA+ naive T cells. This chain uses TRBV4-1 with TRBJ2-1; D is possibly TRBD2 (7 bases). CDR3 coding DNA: TGCGCCAGCAGCCAAGAAACCCAATCCCTCTTAGGGGGGGCTCAGTTCTTC. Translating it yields CASSQETQSLLGGAQFF.